The T cell receptor beta chain under discussion was sequenced for a study of response to subunit inactivated influenza vaccine. General study points: Authors proposed each seasonal influenza vaccination draws in few new T cells.

The CDR3 extends over 15 amino acids. V was clipped by 5 bases and J by 0 bases, with 14 bases between them. Germline CDR1 is MNHEY and CDR2 is SMNVEV (reference sequence). There are a few counts of this clonotype. Its antigen is unknown. MiXCR, applied by TCRdb to the RT-PCR reads, yields one record per CDR3 protein. The data hold roughly 160,000 distinct CDR3 sequences, with 11% observed a single time. The chain combines TRBV27 with TRBJ2-7; D possibly corresponds to TRBD2 (5 bases). The TCR comes from a man aged 45-65 years who received an inactivated influenza vaccine. Sequences were derived from non-naive T cells sorted from PBMCs, sampled more than 35 days after vaccination. CDR3: CASSTILGSSYEQYF. DNA for the CDR3: TGTGCCAGCAGTACCATCCTGGGGAGCTCCTACGAGCAGTACTTC.